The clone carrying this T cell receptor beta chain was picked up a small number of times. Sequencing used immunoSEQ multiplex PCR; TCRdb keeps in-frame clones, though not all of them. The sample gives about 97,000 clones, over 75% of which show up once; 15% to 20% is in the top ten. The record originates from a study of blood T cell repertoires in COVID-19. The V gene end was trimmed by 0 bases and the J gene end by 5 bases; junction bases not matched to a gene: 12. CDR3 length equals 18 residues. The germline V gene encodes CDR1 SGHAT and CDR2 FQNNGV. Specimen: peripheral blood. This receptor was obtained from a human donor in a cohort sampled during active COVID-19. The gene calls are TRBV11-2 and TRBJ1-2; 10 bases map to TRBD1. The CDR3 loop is CASSLDLIWDRGGYGYTF. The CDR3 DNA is TGTGCCAGCAGCTTAGACCTCATATGGGACAGGGGTGGATATGGCTACACCTTC.